Below, 25 T cell receptor beta chains from the same sample are listed, as sequenced in a study of T cell clonotyping in hematopoietic cell transplantation. Using immunoSEQ multiplex PCR, the repertoire was profiled, and TCRdb retains in-frame clones only, with some absent. The data contain 15,000 or so clones, about two thirds of them singletons. Material: PBMCs, obtained 30 days after allogeneic stem cell transplant. The origin of the receptors is a male patient between 45 and 59 years old who had an allogeneic stem cell transplant from an unrelated donor, so T cells may come from the graft donor. Some clones in this sample may be carry-over from other donors' samples.

The chain has TRBV4-2 and TRBJ2-7; 9 bases are shared with TRBD1. V was pared by 0 bases and J by 1 base, with 7 bases of the junction left unmatched. The CDR3 spans 17 residues. Germline V lookup: CDR1 LGHNA, CDR2 YNFKEQ. CDR3 coding DNA: TGTGCCAGCAGCCAAGACCCAACGGGACAGGGTTCCTACGAGCAGTACTTC. It yields the protein CASSQDPTGQGSYEQYF.

There are a few counts of this clone. This rearrangement joins TRBV30 to TRBJ1-1; D gene ambiguous. Trimming removed 6 bases from V and 0 bases from J, with 14 bases in between. CDR1 and CDR2 (germline): GTSNPN, SVGIG (reference sequence). This CDR3 is 14 amino acids long. The CDR3 DNA reads as TGTGCCTGCCCTTCCACGACGGTGAACACTGAAGCTTTCTTT. The encoded protein is CACPSTTVNTEAFF.

This chain uses TRBV7-8 with TRBJ2-5; either TRBD1 or TRBD2 may supply D (5 bases each). V lost 3 bases and J lost 3, with 17 bases in between. The CDR3 sequence is 16 residues long. Germline CDR1 and CDR2: SGHVS and FQNEAQ. CDR3 sequence (DNA): TGTGCCAGCAGCTTGGTTACAGGATTGGGGGAAGAGACCCAGTACTTC. It yields the protein CASSLVTGLGEETQYF. The full variable domain, in which reference TRBV7-8 and TRBJ2-5 provide the parts outside the CDR3, is GAGVSQSPRYKVAKRGQDVALRCDPISGHVSLFWYQQALGQGPEFLTYFQNEAQLDKSGLPSDRFFAERPEGSVSTLKIQRTQQEDSAVYLCASSLVTGLGEETQYFGPGTRLLVL.

This chain uses TRBV6-6 with TRBJ2-7; tentative D call: TRBD1 (6 bases). V was trimmed by 6 bases and J by 0 bases, leaving 15 bases between them. Germline lookup yields CDR1 MNHNY and CDR2 SVGAGI (reference sequence). This CDR3 region has 15 residues. The CDR3 reads CASRPWGRSSYEQYF. The DNA for the CDR3 is TGTGCCAGCAGACCTTGGGGGCGGAGCTCCTACGAGCAGTACTTC.

CDR3 DNA: TGTGCCAGCAGTTTAGCGAGCCAGGGCCTCTCCTACGAGCAGTACTTC. This translates into CASSLASQGLSYEQYF. The chain joins TRBV27 to TRBJ2-7; a possible D gene is TRBD1 (5 bases). Germline CDR1 MNHEY, CDR2 SMNVEV (reference sequence). The V end was cut by 2 bases, the J end by 0 bases, with 14 bases between. This CDR3 has 16 amino acids.

J is TRBJ1-1 and V is TRBV20-1, with D uncertain. Germline V gene lookup returns CDR1 DFQATT and CDR2 SNEGSKA (reference sequence). V lost 3 bases and J lost 8, with 10 bases in between. This CDR3 is 11 amino acids long. In nucleotides, the CDR3 is TGCAGTGCTAGCCGTGGGGAAGAAGCTTTCTTT. This codes for CSASRGEEAFF.

The CDR3 region is CASSYSPTGNTEAFF. The CDR3 DNA sequence: TGTGCCAGCAGTTACTCTCCCACAGGTAACACTGAAGCTTTCTTT. This sequence joins TRBV6-5 and TRBJ1-1, with D possibly TRBD1 on 5 matching bases. In germline, CDR1 is MNHEY, CDR2 SVGAGI. The V gene lost 0 bases and the J gene lost 2 bases, with 10 bases spanning the gap. This CDR3 has 15 amino acids.

The chain carries TRBV6-5 and TRBJ1-2, with TRBD1 identical over 7 bases. CDR1 is MNHEY, CDR2 SVGAGI, per germline. Unmatched junction bases numbered 4, after V lost 6 bases and J lost 9 bases. The CDR3 runs to 11 residues. CDR3 nucleotide sequence: TGTGCCAGCAGAGACAGGGAGAGCTACACCTTC. This gives the protein CASRDRESYTF.

This clone turned up a few times. The V and J genes are TRBV30 and TRBJ1-3; D uncertain. This CDR3 contains 13 residues. Trimming left V 3 bases short and J 9 bases short, with 15 bases between. CDR1 is GTSNPN, CDR2 SVGIG, per germline (reference sequence). CDR3 bases: TGTGCCTGGAGATCTGGGCCCTATCCCACCATATATTTT. This translates into CAWRSGPYPTIYF.

J is TRBJ2-3 and V is TRBV29-1, with no clear D. Per the germline V gene, CDR1 is SQVTM and CDR2 is ANQGSEA. The CDR3 is 16 residues long. Deletions cut 0 bases from V and 4 bases from J, with 17 bases between. The DNA of the CDR3 is TGCAGCGTTGAAGATCTAGGAAGGGCCGGTGCAGATACGCAGTATTTT. Its protein product is CSVEDLGRAGADTQYF.

The chain combines TRBV4-2 with TRBJ2-3, with 9 bases matching TRBD2. Germline lookup yields CDR1 LGHNA and CDR2 YNFKEQ. The CDR3 length is 15 residues. J gave up 1 base and V 4 bases, and 3 bases lay outside the gene matches. The CDR3 region is CASSPIAGGTDTQYF. The CDR3 nucleotides are TGTGCCAGCAGCCCGATAGCGGGGGGCACAGATACGCAGTATTTT.

The chain is built from TRBV30 and TRBJ2-1; unclear D gene. The CDR3 is 13 residues long. The germline CDR1 and CDR2 sequences are GTSNPN and SVGIG (reference sequence). Trimming stripped 4 bases from V and 0 bases from J, with 7 bases between. The CDR3 loop is CAWMGLSYNEQFF. For the CDR3, the DNA is TGTGCCTGGATGGGCCTCTCCTACAATGAGCAGTTCTTC.

This clone showed up just once. The chain couples TRBV7-3 to TRBJ1-2; unclear D gene. Germline lookup yields CDR1 SGHTA and CDR2 FQGTGA. V lost 3 bases and J 5 bases, leaving 13 bases between the germline ends. There are 14 residues in the CDR3. For the CDR3, the DNA is TGTGCCAGCAGCTTTGGGCCGATGAGTTATGGCTACACCTTC. Its translation is CASSFGPMSYGYTF.

This rearrangement joins TRBV14 to TRBJ2-1; TRBD1 matches at 10 bases. Germline trimming cut 6 bases from V and 1 base from J; bases unmatched to any gene: 3. This CDR3 contains 15 residues. CDR1 is SGHDN, CDR2 FVKESK, per germline. The DNA for the CDR3 is TGTGCCAGCAGGCCGGGACAGGGGTCCTACAATGAGCAGTTCTTC. Protein product: CASRPGQGSYNEQFF.

The CDR3 here is CASSLVFGQGGLNEQFF. The CDR3, as DNA: TGTGCCAGCAGTTTAGTGTTCGGACAGGGGGGGTTGAATGAGCAGTTCTTC. This sequence joins TRBV27 and TRBJ2-1, with 10 bases matching TRBD1. The CDR3 totals 17 residues. Germline CDR1 MNHEY, CDR2 SMNVEV (reference sequence). V was pared by 2 bases and J by 7 bases, with 11 bases of the junction left unmatched.

The rearrangement joins TRBV4-3 to TRBJ2-5, with D possibly matching TRBD2 (6 bases). The J call is doubtful: the DNA matches TRBJ2-7 better. The length of the CDR3 is 13 residues. The germline gives CDR1 LGHNA, CDR2 YSLEER. The CDR3 protein is CASSQGLGYEQYF. The CDR3 DNA sequence: TGCGCCAGCAGCCAAGGACTAGGCTACGAGCAGTACTTC.

The gene calls are TRBV28 and TRBJ1-5; TRBD1 matches at 8 bases. CDR1 and CDR2 from the germline V gene are MDHEN and SYDVKM. The CDR3 runs to 12 residues. Losses at the gene ends were 10 bases for V and 6 bases for J; bases not matched to a gene: 5. CDR3 DNA: TGTGCCAACTCCAGGGGGCCTCAGCCCCAGCATTTT. Its translation: CANSRGPQPQHF.

This clone came up a few times. The chain couples TRBV10-3 to TRBJ1-1; D not certain. The CDR3 sequence is 14 residues long. The V end was cut by 3 bases, the J end by 1 base, with 9 bases between. Germline CDR1 reads ENHRY; CDR2 reads SYGVKD. CDR3 DNA sequence: TGTGCCATCAGTGAAGACAACCCGAACACTGAAGCTTTCTTT. Its protein product is CAISEDNPNTEAFF.

V and J are TRBV10-3 and TRBJ1-2, with D tentatively TRBD1 (6 bases). The germline V and J ends were trimmed by 8 bases and 5 bases, with 15 bases remaining between them. The CDR3 extends over 13 amino acids. CDR1 and CDR2 (germline): ENHRY, SYGVKD. The CDR3 loop is CAIPAGGSYGYTF. The DNA of the CDR3 is TGTGCCATCCCTGCGGGGGGCTCATATGGCTACACCTTC.

This chain joins TRBV4-1 and TRBJ2-2, with 9 bases lining up with TRBD2. CDR3 size: 19 residues. Germline CDR1 MGHRA, CDR2 YSYEKL. V lost 0 bases and J lost 6; bases outside the gene matches: 14. The DNA for the CDR3 is TGCGCCAGCAGCCAAGATCGAGGTTTGAGCGGGAGGTCTTCCGGGGAGCTGTTTTTT. Translating it yields CASSQDRGLSGRSSGELFF.

The J gene is TRBJ1-6, the V gene TRBV28; 9 nucleotides agree with TRBD1. Germline CDR1 is MDHEN and CDR2 is SYDVKM. This CDR3 spans 15 amino acids. The V segment lost 4 bases and the J segment 9 bases; nucleotides outside the gene matches: 7. The CDR3 sequence: CASSYRGQGSSPLHF. As DNA, the CDR3 is TGTGCCAGCAGTTACCGGGGACAGGGTTCTTCACCCCTCCACTTT.

On this clone: The junction departs from the called germline gene at one end, perhaps through a read error. The V gene is TRBV7-6, the J gene TRBJ1-5, with D uncertain. This CDR3 has 15 residues. CDR1 and CDR2 from the germline V gene are SGHVS and FNYEAQ. The CDR3 loop reads CASSLAGDSNQPQHF. DNA for the CDR3: TGTGCCAGCAGCCTAGCAGGAGATAGCAATCAGCCCCAGCATTTT.

This clone was seen a few times. The V and J genes are TRBV30 and TRBJ1-2; TRBD1 is a possible D gene (6 bases). Trimming took off 0 bases at V and 6 bases at J, with 11 bases between the two ends. The CDR3 runs to 13 residues. Per germline, CDR1 GTSNPN and CDR2 SVGIG (reference sequence). In DNA, the CDR3 is TGTGCCTGGAGTGTACAACAGGGTAATGGCTACACCTTC. This sequence encodes CAWSVQQGNGYTF.

To note about this clone: The junction differs from germline at one of its ends, possibly a read error. This chain connects TRBV10-3 to TRBJ2-7; 9 nucleotides agree with TRBD1. This CDR3 is built from 14 residues. In germline, CDR1 is ENHRY, CDR2 SYGVKD. CDR3 sequence: CAISESGQGYEQYF. Here the CDR3 DNA reads TGTGCCATCAGCGAGTCGGGACAGGGCTACGAGCAGTACTTC.

As to this clone: Germline and junction disagree at one end, which may indicate a read error. The genes are TRBV5-1 and TRBJ1-5; no definite D call. CDR3 length equals 14 residues. The germline gives CDR1 SGHRS, CDR2 YFSETQ. The CDR3 spells CAGSPSSGNQPQHF. The CDR3 bases are TGCGCCGGCAGCCCAAGTTCCGGCAATCAGCCCCAGCATTTT.